This T cell receptor beta chain was sequenced for a study of T cell responses to AZD1222 COVID-19 vaccine. Overall study results and limits: Seropositive AZD1222 recipients at baseline numbered only 5 to 7.

A remark on this clone: The antigen remains undetermined.

Produced via immunoSEQ multiplex PCR; TCRdb's table is partial and in-frame only. In the table there are over 90,000 clones, about nine tenths of which are singletons. This CDR3 comprises 13 residues. V lost 2 bases, J lost 4 bases, and 6 bases lay in between. The germline CDR1 and CDR2 sequences are SGDLS and YYNGEE. The sequence was collected from an adult in good health. The chain has TRBV9 and TRBJ2-2; D remains ambiguous. Sequencing used peripheral blood, obtained on day 0 of AZD1222 vaccination. The DNA for the CDR3 is TGTGCCAGCAGCGTCCGGACCACCGGGGAGCTGTTTTTT. Amino acid sequence: CASSVRTTGELFF.